The 31 T cell receptor beta chains below come from one sample, sequenced in a study of early T cells in non-severe SARS-CoV-2 infection. Via MiXCR, TCRdb re-called the 5' RACE reads, giving one row per CDR3 protein. In the table there are some 57,000 distinct CDR3 sequences, about 12% of which are singletons. The sample was whole blood. These receptors were obtained from an adult who was a healthcare worker with PCR-confirmed SARS-CoV-2 infection or an uninfected control (not recorded which).

The CDR3 region is CASSSSVDEQFF. In nucleotides, the CDR3 is TGTGCCAGCAGCTCTAGCGTCGATGAGCAGTTCTTC. The chain has TRBV7-9 and TRBJ2-1; a weak D match, TRBD2 (6 bases). Trimming pared 4 bases from V and 8 bases from J, leaving 9 bases between. Germline assignment: CDR1 SEHNR and CDR2 FQNEAQ (reference sequence). The CDR3 extends over 12 amino acids.

This clonotype was counted between two and nine times. The chain joins TRBV5-1 to TRBJ1-1; D call uncertain. V gave up 0 bases and J gave up 0 bases, with 6 bases separating them. The CDR3 loop spans 14 amino acids. The germline gives CDR1 SGHRS, CDR2 YFSETQ. The CDR3 sequence: CASSLEWMNTEAFF. The DNA of the CDR3 is TGCGCCAGCAGCTTGGAGTGGATGAACACTGAAGCTTTCTTT.

This clonotype occurred a few times. The chain joins TRBV7-6 to TRBJ2-3; 8 nucleotides match TRBD2. Losses at the gene ends were 4 bases for V and 4 bases for J; bases not matched to a gene: 4. Germline lookup yields CDR1 SGHVS and CDR2 FNYEAQ. This CDR3 is built from 14 residues. The CDR3 DNA follows: TGTGCCAGCAGCTCTCAACTAGCGGCAGATACGCAGTATTTT. This encodes CASSSQLAADTQYF.

This clonotype was picked up many times. The chain links TRBV6-6 to TRBJ2-2; 11 bases fit TRBD2. The V segment lost 6 bases and the J segment 4 bases; nucleotides outside the gene matches: 7. CDR3 size: 16 residues. Germline assignment: CDR1 MNHNY and CDR2 SVGAGI (reference sequence). The CDR3 spells CASSPRLAGSTGELFF. CDR3 coding DNA: TGTGCCAGCAGCCCCAGACTAGCGGGAAGCACCGGGGAGCTGTTTTTT.

This clonotype turned up a few times. The chain employs TRBV20-1 and TRBJ2-2; D remains ambiguous. CDR3 length: 13 residues. V dropped 6 bases and J dropped 5 bases, with 13 bases sitting between them. Germline V gene sequence: CDR1 DFQATT, CDR2 SNEGSKA (reference sequence). The CDR3 DNA sequence: TGCAGTGCGTATGATTTTACTACCGGGGAGCTGTTTTTT. Amino acid sequence: CSAYDFTTGELFF.

In its sample, this clonotype was seen a few times. The chain joins TRBV4-1 to TRBJ1-1; D unresolved. The ends were cut back, 0 bases at V and 5 bases at J, with 19 bases in the middle. Germline CDR1 reads MGHRA; CDR2 reads YSYEKL. The CDR3 has 17 residues. CDR3 DNA: TGCGCCAGCAGCCAAGAGCCTCCCCTTATGACGATAACTGAAGCTTTCTTT. Amino acids: CASSQEPPLMTITEAFF.

This clonotype was recorded at least ten times. This chain uses TRBV18 with TRBJ2-7; D is possibly TRBD1 (5 bases). Germline CDR1 is KGHSH and CDR2 is LQKENI. V was trimmed by 0 bases and J by 7 bases, leaving 10 bases between them. The CDR3 is made up of 13 amino acids. The CDR3 loop is CASSPPQGIEQYF. The CDR3 coding sequence is TGTGCCAGCTCACCACCGCAGGGAATAGAGCAGTACTTC.

V and J are TRBV19 and TRBJ2-7; TRBD1 aligns across 8 bases. Germline V gene data show CDR1 as LNHDA and CDR2 as SQIVND (reference sequence). This CDR3 spans 16 amino acids. Losses at the gene ends were 2 bases for V and 2 bases for J; bases not matched to a gene: 8. CDR3 DNA: TGTGCCAGTAGTATAATCCCCGGGACAGGAGCCTACGAGCAGTACTTC. It is translated as CASSIIPGTGAYEQYF.

Many counts were recorded for this clonotype. This chain connects TRBV6-5 to TRBJ1-2, with TRBD1 matching 12 bases. V trimming: 10 bases; J trimming: 4 bases; junction bases outside the gene matches: 19. The CDR3 loop spans 18 amino acids. Germline CDR1 MNHEY, CDR2 SVGAGI. The CDR3 here is CATFSMGTGTGGAYGYTF. The CDR3 DNA reads as TGTGCCACCTTCTCGATGGGAACCGGGACAGGGGGCGCCTATGGCTACACCTTC.

This clonotype was seen at least ten times. The gene calls are TRBV20-1 and TRBJ1-5; the match to TRBD1 covers 8 bases. Germline V CDR1 and CDR2: DFQATT, SNEGSKA (reference sequence). The ends lost 5 bases at V and 0 bases at J; junction bases unmatched: 9. This CDR3 comprises 16 residues. The CDR3 here is CSAPGTGAPSNQPQHF. The CDR3 nucleotides read TGCAGTGCTCCCGGGACAGGTGCCCCTAGCAATCAGCCCCAGCATTTT.

Only a few counts were recorded for this clonotype. The rearrangement joins TRBV24-1 to TRBJ2-2; TRBD2 matches at 11 bases. The CDR3 length is 18 residues. The V gene's germline CDR1 is KGHDR and CDR2 SFDVKD. J gave up 0 bases and V 3 bases, and 5 bases lay outside the gene matches. For the CDR3, the DNA is TGTGCCACCAGTGATACCGGGACTAGCGGAACGAACACCGGGGAGCTGTTTTTT. It encodes CATSDTGTSGTNTGELFF.

The chain joins TRBV6-6 to TRBJ1-1, with D perhaps TRBD1 (5 bases). The germline V gene encodes CDR1 MNHNY and CDR2 SVGAGI (reference sequence). Trimming left V 2 bases short and J 6 bases short, with 13 bases between. The CDR3 is 14 residues long. In nucleotides, the CDR3 is TGTGCCAGCAGTTACGGTTTGACAGATCCTGAAGCTTTCTTT. This codes for CASSYGLTDPEAFF.

The sample holds one count of this clonotype. The chain couples TRBV12-3 or TRBV12-4 to TRBJ2-3; 9 bases match TRBD2. The CDR3 extends over 17 amino acids. With V trimmed by 5 bases and J by 2 bases, 11 bases remained unmatched. The CDR3 DNA is TGTGCCAGCAGTGCCCTTATAGCGGGGGTAATCACAGATACGCAGTATTTT. Translating gives CASSALIAGVITDTQYF.

This chain uses TRBV20-1 with TRBJ2-5; D may be TRBD1 or TRBD2 (6 bases each). The germline V gene encodes CDR1 DFQATT and CDR2 SNEGSKA (reference sequence). Trimming removed 0 bases from V and 2 bases from J, with 13 bases in between. This CDR3 has 15 residues. CDR3 DNA sequence: TGCAGTGCTAGAGATCCCGGGGGCCGACAAGAGACCCAGTACTTC. Translating gives CSARDPGGRQETQYF.

This clonotype showed up many times. The CDR3 loop reads CASSLALGLAGGSYEQYF. The CDR3 coding sequence is TGTGCCAGCAGCTTAGCGCTCGGACTAGCGGGAGGCTCCTACGAGCAGTACTTC. The chain has TRBV7-2 and TRBJ2-7; TRBD2 aligns across 14 bases. The CDR3 covers 18 residues. With 0 bases clipped from V and 0 bases from J, the junction kept 4 bases outside the gene matches. CDR1 is SGHTA, CDR2 FQGNSA, per germline. The whole variable domain, filled in from reference TRBV7-2 and TRBJ2-7, reads GAGVSQSPSNKVTEKGKDVELRCDPISGHTALYWYRQSLGQGLEFLIYFQGNSAPDKSGLPSDRFSAERTGGSVSTLTIQRTQQEDSAVYLCASSLALGLAGGSYEQYFGPGTRLTVT.

The rearrangement uses TRBV11-2 and TRBJ1-1; perhaps TRBD1 as D (6 bases). The V gene's germline CDR1 is SGHAT and CDR2 FQNNGV. There are 16 residues in the CDR3. The V gene lost 2 bases and the J gene lost 1 base, with 14 bases spanning the gap. The CDR3 loop is CASSLSAGEQNTEAFF. The CDR3, as DNA: TGTGCCAGCAGCTTAAGCGCAGGGGAGCAGAACACTGAAGCTTTCTTT.

There are a few counts of this clonotype. J is TRBJ1-1 and V is TRBV6-5; D is undetermined. From germline, CDR1 is MNHEY and CDR2 SVGAGI. Trimming cost V 0 bases and J 1 base, with 3 bases left between them. The CDR3 is 13 amino acids. The CDR3 DNA sequence: TGTGCCAGCAGTTACTCCACGAACACTGAAGCTTTCTTT. Translating it yields CASSYSTNTEAFF.

A few counts support this clonotype. In DNA, the CDR3 is TGCGCCAGCAGCCAAGATCTAGGGGCAAGTAGTTACAATGAGCAGTTCTTC. Translating it yields CASSQDLGASSYNEQFF. This chain connects TRBV4-3 to TRBJ2-1, with TRBD1 as a possible D gene (5 bases). The V and J ends lost 0 bases and 4 bases respectively, with 16 bases between them. The germline CDR1 and CDR2 sequences are LGHNA and YSLEER. The CDR3 has 17 residues.

This clonotype was seen only a few times. The V gene is TRBV6-5, the J gene TRBJ1-3; D is unresolved. The CDR3 consists of 14 residues. The germline V and J ends were trimmed by 7 bases and 3 bases, with 13 bases remaining between them. The germline V gene has CDR1 MNHEY and CDR2 SVGAGI. In DNA form, the CDR3 reads TGTGCCAGCAAGCGGGGAGTCGGTGGAAACACCATATATTTT. Its protein product is CASKRGVGGNTIYF.

The sample holds a few counts of this clonotype. This chain uses TRBV6-1 with TRBJ2-5, with 9 positions matching TRBD1. Germline CDR1 is MNHNS and CDR2 is SASEGT. This CDR3 comprises 16 residues. V gave up 4 bases and J gave up 4 bases; unmatched junction bases: 10. CDR3 loop: CASSAAGTGFGETQYF. For the CDR3, the DNA is TGTGCCAGCAGTGCCGCCGGGACAGGGTTCGGAGAGACCCAGTACTTC.

This clonotype was recorded many times. This sequence joins TRBV20-1 and TRBJ1-1; D perhaps matches TRBD1 (5 bases). The CDR3 extends over 13 amino acids. V gave up 3 bases and J gave up 5 bases, with 13 bases separating them. The germline V gene encodes CDR1 DFQATT and CDR2 SNEGSKA (reference sequence). CDR3 sequence: CSARTPWGTEAFF. CDR3 in DNA: TGCAGTGCTAGGACCCCCTGGGGGACTGAAGCTTTCTTT.

This clonotype was counted many times. V and J are TRBV7-6 and TRBJ2-3; the match to TRBD2 covers 11 bases. CDR3 size: 16 residues. V lost 5 bases to trimming and J lost 3 bases; unmatched junction nucleotides: 7. Germline V gene lookup returns CDR1 SGHVS and CDR2 FNYEAQ. CDR3 residues: CASSRAGTSGTDTQYF. CDR3 nucleotides: TGTGCCAGCAGCCGAGCTGGGACTAGCGGAACAGATACGCAGTATTTT.

This clonotype showed up just a few times. This chain links TRBV6-2 or TRBV6-3 with TRBJ2-5; 13 bases align to TRBD2. Germline lookup yields CDR1 MNHEY and CDR2 SVGEGT. V trimming: 7 bases; J trimming: 2 bases; junction bases outside the gene matches: 16. The CDR3 is 19 residues long. CDR3: CASTFRRTSGGRFQETQYF. The DNA of the CDR3 is TGTGCCAGCACCTTCCGAAGGACTAGCGGGGGTCGGTTTCAAGAGACCCAGTACTTC.

This clonotype was seen once. CDR3 in DNA: TGTGCCACCAGTGGACCACAGGGCTATGGCTACACCTTC. Amino acid sequence: CATSGPQGYGYTF. V and J are TRBV24-1 and TRBJ1-2; maybe TRBD1 (6 bases). The CDR3 runs 13 residues. Germline CDR1 reads KGHDR; CDR2 reads SFDVKD. Trimming removed 5 bases at V and 4 bases at J, with 10 bases between.

This clonotype was seen a handful of times. The rearrangement links TRBV19 to TRBJ2-3, with D tentatively TRBD2 (5 bases). Germline assignment: CDR1 LNHDA and CDR2 SQIVND (reference sequence). The V and J ends lost 3 bases and 5 bases respectively, with 6 bases between them. The CDR3 sequence is 12 residues long. CDR3 in DNA: TGTGCCAGTAGTATCGAGGGAGATACGCAGTATTTT. Its protein product is CASSIEGDTQYF.

The CDR3 loop is CASSSGVYNEQFF. Written as DNA, the CDR3 is TGTGCCAGCAGCTCCGGGGTTTACAATGAGCAGTTCTTC. The chain employs TRBV7-9 and TRBJ2-1, with a weak D call TRBD2 (5 bases). V was clipped by 4 bases and J by 4 bases, with 8 bases between them. The CDR3 is 13 amino acids. Germline V gene lookup returns CDR1 SEHNR and CDR2 FQNEAQ (reference sequence).

This rearrangement joins TRBV9 to TRBJ2-1; TRBD1 matches at 10 bases. V trimming: 3 bases; J trimming: 6 bases; junction bases outside the gene matches: 9. The germline V gene encodes CDR1 SGDLS and CDR2 YYNGEE. This CDR3 region has 16 residues. The CDR3, as DNA: TGTGCCAGCAGCGACCCCTGGACAGGGGGGATCAATGAGCAGTTCTTC. It specifies CASSDPWTGGINEQFF.

The V call is TRBV6-5, the J call TRBJ2-7, with D tentatively TRBD1 (6 bases). This CDR3 is 15 amino acids long. V was shortened by 0 bases and J by 5 bases, with 14 bases between the two germline ends. Per the germline V gene, CDR1 is MNHEY and CDR2 is SVGAGI. This CDR3 reads CASSYSAGVQDEQYF. The DNA for the CDR3 is TGTGCCAGCAGTTACTCAGCAGGGGTTCAGGACGAGCAGTACTTC.

The V and J genes are TRBV28 and TRBJ1-1; D unclear. The CDR3 contains 14 residues. V lost 4 bases, J lost 7 bases, and 16 bases lay in between. Germline V lookup: CDR1 MDHEN, CDR2 SYDVKM. This CDR3 reads CASSSSPRVDEAFF. The CDR3, as DNA: TGTGCCAGCAGTTCCAGCCCTAGAGTCGATGAAGCTTTCTTT. Looking up the rest from reference TRBV28 and TRBJ1-1 gives the full variable domain: DVKVTQSSRYLVKRTGEKVFLECVQDMDHENMFWYRQDPGLGLRLIYFSYDVKMKEKGDIPEGYSVSREKKERFSLILESASTNQTSMYLCASSSSPRVDEAFFGQGTRLTVV.

In this sample, this clonotype turned up many times. The rearrangement links TRBV12-3 or TRBV12-4 to TRBJ1-2; a weak D match, TRBD1 (5 bases). V dropped 2 bases and J dropped 2 bases, with 12 bases sitting between them. The CDR3 length is 15 residues. CDR3 coding DNA: TGTGCCAGCAGTTTATTTGCAGGGCCGAACTATGGCTACACCTTC. Its translation is CASSLFAGPNYGYTF.

Only a few counts were recorded for this clonotype. The chain couples TRBV29-1 to TRBJ2-3; 7 positions match TRBD1. Trimming removed 7 bases from V and 4 bases from J; junction bases left unmatched: 5. Germline CDR1 is SQVTM and CDR2 is ANQGSEA. The CDR3 covers 12 residues. CDR3 in DNA: TGCAGCGCGAAACAGGGGCCAGATACGCAGTATTTT. It specifies CSAKQGPDTQYF.